The sequence of this T cell receptor (beta chain) was determined in a study of esophageal squamous cell carcinoma under preoperative chemotherapy. As for the study in general: Both tumor-infiltrating lymphocytes and peripheral blood T cells were profiled. Findings and limits, study-wide: After treatment, tumor-infiltrating lymphocytes seemed to come partly from incoming peripheral T cells, not only local changes. Tumor-infiltrating lymphocytes showed no significant post-chemotherapy TCR diversity increase, unlike peripheral T cells.

The CDR3 loop spans 16 amino acids. The ends lost 4 bases at V and 3 bases at J; junction bases unmatched: 5. Germline V gene data show CDR1 as SGHTA and CDR2 as FQGNSA. Time point indicated: before preoperative PTX-NDP chemotherapy. Paclitaxel-nedaplatin chemotherapy was given to patients ahead of their surgery. TCRdb processed the PCR reads anew with MiXCR; each CDR3 protein has one entry. The data show about 16,000 distinct CDR3 sequences, roughly half seen once. About this clonotype: Antigen unknown.

The rearrangement uses TRBV7-2 and TRBJ2-3, with 12 bases aligning to TRBD2. The specimen was taken from a patient given preoperative chemotherapy. The clonotype comes from a human donor with esophageal squamous cell carcinoma. The donor label of this sample is uncertain. The chain's CDR3 is CASSSSGRAWTDTQYF. Here the CDR3 DNA reads TGTGCCAGCAGCTCTAGCGGGAGGGCCTGGACAGATACGCAGTATTTT.